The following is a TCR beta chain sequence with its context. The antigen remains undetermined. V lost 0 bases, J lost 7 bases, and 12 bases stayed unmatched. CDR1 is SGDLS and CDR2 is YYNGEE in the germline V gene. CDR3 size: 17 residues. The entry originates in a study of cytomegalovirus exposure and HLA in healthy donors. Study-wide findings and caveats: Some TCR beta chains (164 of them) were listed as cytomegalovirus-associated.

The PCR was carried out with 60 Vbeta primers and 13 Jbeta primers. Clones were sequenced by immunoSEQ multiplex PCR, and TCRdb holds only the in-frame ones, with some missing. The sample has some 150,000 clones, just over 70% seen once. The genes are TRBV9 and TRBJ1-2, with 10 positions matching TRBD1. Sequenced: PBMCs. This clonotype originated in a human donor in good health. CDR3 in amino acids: CASSVEFGDRGALGYTF. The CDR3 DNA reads TGTGCCAGCAGCGTAGAGTTCGGGGACAGGGGAGCCCTTGGCTACACCTTC.